This TCR beta chain was identified during a study of blood T cell repertoires in COVID-19. Study summary: T cells, B-cell-depleted T cells, or PBMCs supplied cDNA or gDNA.

Those enrolled, adults aged 18 to 89 years, came from 25 or so US areas. Cohort placement rested on clinical history that participants reported themselves. All recovered Cohort 3 donors got two negative PCRs, got clearance, or saw symptom resolution. V trimming: 7 bases; J trimming: 4 bases; junction bases outside the gene matches: 7. The germline V gene encodes CDR1 SGHRS and CDR2 YFSETQ. The CDR3 covers 14 residues. Generated by immunoSEQ multiplex PCR, the TCRdb table keeps only in-frame clones and is missing some. The sample lists more than 300,000 clones, around 86% occurring once. The TCR sequence derives from a woman younger than 30 who had recovered from COVID-19. The rearrangement joins TRBV5-1 to TRBJ2-3; 9 nucleotides align to TRBD1. What was sequenced was PBMCs or T cells enriched from blood (not recorded which). CDR3: CASARDRASDTQYF. The CDR3 region has the DNA TGCGCCAGCGCCCGGGACAGGGCTTCAGATACGCAGTATTTT.